Listed below are T cell receptor beta chains from one sample, sequenced in a study of T cells in Graves' hyperthyroidism and ophthalmopathy. Each CDR3 protein is one row after TCRdb ran MiXCR on the multiplex PCR reads. The sample has some 500,000 distinct CDR3 sequences; 13% to 15% are singletons. Sequencing was carried out using blood. The receptors come from a woman between 18 and 29 years old with Graves' hyperthyroidism. The CDR3 runs from the conserved cysteine through the conserved F or W. D genes are given only for firm matches. Size is stated for part of the rows, as once, few or many counts, or as a class when the clone is expanded.

v_gene	d_gene	abundance	j_gene	CDR3nt	CDR3aa
TRBV4-1	.	.	TRBJ2-7	TGCGCCAGCAGCCTCTTCCGGGGTGTAGCCACCTACGAGCAGTACTTC	CASSLFRGVATYEQYF
TRBV11-2	TRBD2	many	TRBJ2-1	TGTGCCAGCAGCTCCCGAGGGGGACTAGCGGGGAGGAGGGTAGGGAATGAGCAGTTCTTC	CASSSRGGLAGRRVGNEQFF
TRBV5-4	.	.	TRBJ2-1	TGTGCCAGCAGCTTCAAGCGTATGGACAATGAGCAGTTCTTC	CASSFKRMDNEQFF
TRBV5-5	.	many	TRBJ2-1	TGTGCCAGCAGCACCGAACGGTACGGACGGAACGGCTACAATGAGCAGTTCTTC	CASSTERYGRNGYNEQFF
TRBV6-1	.	many	TRBJ2-1	TGTGCCAGCAGTGAAGTATCTCTTGAGCAGTTCTTC	CASSEVSLEQFF
TRBV7-3	.	many	TRBJ2-1	TGTGCCAGCAGCTTAACCCCCTCTTCGAGCGAGCAGTTCTTC	CASSLTPSSSEQFF
TRBV29-1	.	few	TRBJ1-6	TGCAGCGTAATGACAGTGGAGGGTTCACCCCTCCACTTT	CSVMTVEGSPLHF
TRBV5-1	.	few	TRBJ2-1	TGCGCCAGCAGCATCCGGGACACAACCTACAATGAGCAGTTCTTC	CASSIRDTTYNEQFF
TRBV19	TRBD1	many	TRBJ2-7	TGTGCCAGTAGTTCCGTCCCTGGACAGGGCTACGAGCAGTACTTC	CASSSVPGQGYEQYF
TRBV3-1	.	many	TRBJ2-1	TGTGCCAGCAGCCAAGCCGCTACCCTCCCCCGTTCAGTCTACAATGAGCAGTTCTTC	CASSQAATLPRSVYNEQFF
TRBV4-2	TRBD1	few	TRBJ2-1	TGTGCCAGCAGCCAAGATCTTGGCAGGGGGTTCGGGCAGTTCTTC	CASSQDLGRGFGQFF
TRBV7-9	.	few	TRBJ2-3	TGTGCCAGCAGCCCAAAAGCGGGTGGCACAGATACGCAGTATTTT	CASSPKAGGTDTQYF
TRBV5-8	.	.	TRBJ2-1	TGTGCCAGCAAGTTGATCAGGGGTCAGATCCAATACAATGAGCAGTTCTTC	CASKLIRGQIQYNEQFF
TRBV10-3	TRBD1	few	TRBJ1-1	TGTGCCATCAGCTCCGGGACAGCTTCTATCGGCACTGAAGCTTTCTTT	CAISSGTASIGTEAFF
TRBV7-9	.	many	TRBJ2-7	TGTGCCAGCAGCTCCCTGGAAGGGGTAGATGACGAGCAGTACTTC	CASSSLEGVDDEQYF
TRBV20-1	TRBD2	many	TRBJ2-7	TGCAGTGCTGAGGATATTCGGGAGGCCTCCTACGAGCAGTACTTC	CSAEDIREASYEQYF
TRBV12-3/TRBV12-4	.	many	TRBJ1-2	TGTGCCAGCAGTTTCGGTGGGGATGGCTACACCTTC	CASSFGGDGYTF
TRBV5-5	.	many	TRBJ1-2	TGTGCCAGCAGCTTTGCTACGGGGGGCGCCTATGGCTACACCTTC	CASSFATGGAYGYTF
TRBV9	.	few	TRBJ2-1	TGTGCCAGCAATGGGGCGAGCTCCTACAATGAGCAGTTCTTC	CASNGASSYNEQFF
TRBV10-3	.	many	TRBJ2-6	TGTGCCACCCTCTCCAATACGCTCCCTGGGGCCAACGTCCTGACTTTC	CATLSNTLPGANVLTF
TRBV2	.	many	TRBJ2-7	TGTGCCAGCAGTGTGCTACAGGGCTCCTACGAGCAGTACTTC	CASSVLQGSYEQYF
TRBV10-1	.	.	TRBJ2-7	TGCGCCAGCAGTGACTACGACAAGCATGAGCAGTACTTC	CASSDYDKHEQYF
TRBV19	TRBD1	few	TRBJ1-1	TGTGCCAGTAGGGTGGACAGGGTTGGATCTGAAGCTTTCTTT	CASRVDRVGSEAFF